A selection of T cell receptor beta chains follows, all from one sample in a study of blood T cells in healthy people across ages. One entry per CDR3 protein results from TCRdb running MiXCR on the 5' RACE reads. The data show about 650,000 distinct CDR3 sequences, with under 65% seen just once and approximately 13% held by the top ten. The sequenced material came from blood. These receptor sequences come from a woman older than 75 in good health. Both conserved end residues are part of each CDR3. Each record gives: V gene, clone size, D gene, J gene, CDR3 protein, CDR3 DNA. A D gene is named only where the DNA matches it firmly. Size is stated for part of the rows, as once, few or many counts, or as a class when the clone is expanded.

TRBV25-1,-,TRBD2,TRBJ2-7,CASSEAGDYEQYF,TGTGCCAGCAGTGAGGCGGGGGACTACGAGCAGTACTTC
TRBV5-6,-,-,TRBJ2-1,CASSLVSVAPYNEQFF,TGTGCCAGCAGCTTGGTATCCGTGGCCCCCTACAATGAGCAGTTCTTC
TRBV20-1,many,TRBD2,TRBJ2-7,CSASTPGLAGIYEQYF,TGCAGTGCTAGTACACCGGGACTAGCGGGGATCTACGAGCAGTACTTC
TRBV2,-,-,TRBJ1-3,CASSERNTIYF,TGTGCCAGCAGTGAGAGGAACACCATATATTTT
TRBV29-1,-,-,TRBJ2-5,CSVTGTETQYF,TGCAGCGTCACGGGGACGGAGACCCAGTACTTC
TRBV3-1,-,TRBD2,TRBJ2-3,CASSQGGSSGGLLDTQYF,TGTGCCAGCAGCCAAGGGGGGTCTAGCGGGGGCCTTTTGGATACGCAGTATTTT
TRBV18,-,-,TRBJ2-1,CASSTSYEQFF,TGTGCCAGCTCAACTTCCTACGAGCAGTTCTTC
TRBV5-1,few,TRBD1,TRBJ1-1,CASWTGGTEAFF,TGCGCCAGCTGGACAGGGGGCACTGAAGCTTTCTTT
TRBV10-3,-,-,TRBJ2-1,CAISAWGTKGDNEQFF,TGTGCCATCAGTGCTTGGGGGACAAAGGGGGACAATGAGCAGTTCTTC
TRBV29-1,-,-,TRBJ2-5,CSVELAETQYF,TGCAGCGTTGAACTAGCAGAGACCCAGTACTTC
TRBV27,-,TRBD1,TRBJ2-1,CASSLFQGARINEQFF,TGTGCCAGCAGTTTATTTCAGGGGGCGCGTATAAATGAGCAGTTCTTC
TRBV25-1,many,-,TRBJ2-7,CASTPPDRGSYEQYF,TGTGCCAGCACCCCTCCGGACAGAGGATCCTACGAGCAGTACTTC
TRBV6-5,many,TRBD1,TRBJ2-3,CASSPGQGWADTQYF,TGTGCCAGCAGCCCCGGACAGGGGTGGGCAGATACGCAGTATTTT
TRBV7-2,-,-,TRBJ1-1,CATRSGAGGTEAFF,TGTGCCACCCGGTCGGGGGCTGGTGGCACTGAAGCTTTCTTT